This T cell receptor (beta chain) was identified in a study of memory CD4+ T cells and cytomegalovirus serostatus. V shed 1 base and J 10 bases; nucleotides not matched to a gene: 17. The germline V gene encodes CDR1 SGHNT and CDR2 YENEEA. The CDR3 sequence is 18 residues long. Single viable CD3+CD4+CD8-CD45RO+ cells were sorted as the memory CD4+ T cells. Here immunoSEQ multiplex PCR was the method, and the copy in TCRdb shows in-frame clones only, minus some. The sample has just under 95,000 clones, 80% seen once. With regard to this clone: Its cognate antigen is unknown.

The study, taken as a whole, reports: Repertoires predicted CMV serostatus with median bootstrapped AUC of about 0.95. CD4+ memory repertoires contained about 40% of the roughly 150 reported CMV TCRbeta sequences.

Source material: memory CD4+ T cells from blood. The receptor comes from an adult in good health and CMV-seropositive. This chain joins TRBV11-3 and TRBJ2-1, with TRBD2 identical over 9 bases. For the CDR3, the DNA is TGTGCCAGCAGCTTAGGAAGGGGGCGCGGCGGGAGGGCCGCGGAGCAGTTCTTC. Its translation: CASSLGRGRGGRAAEQFF.